This is a list of T cell receptor beta chains from one sample in a study of cytomegalovirus exposure and HLA in healthy donors. Clones were read by immunoSEQ multiplex PCR, and TCRdb kept only the in-frame ones, dropping some. The top ten hold around 3% of the sample, which has roughly 180,000 clones, around 70% seen once. The sequenced material came from PBMCs. The source is a male donor in good health and CMV-seronegative. Both conserved end residues are part of each CDR3. Each record gives: CDR3 DNA, CDR3 protein, D gene, V gene, clone size, J gene. A D gene is named only where the DNA matches it firmly. A row's size may be missing; if present it is once, few, many or a size class.

CDR3 DNA: TGTGCCAGCAGCGTAGCTGCGGCAACCGAGCAGTTCTTC
CDR3 protein: CASSVAAATEQFF
D gene: NA
V gene: TRBV9
clone size: few
J gene: TRBJ2-1

CDR3 DNA: TGTGCCTGGAGCTACAGGGTTAGCAATCAGCCCCAGCATTTT
CDR3 protein: CAWSYRVSNQPQHF
D gene: NA
V gene: TRBV30
clone size: once
J gene: TRBJ1-5

CDR3 DNA: TGTGCCAGCAGCACCGGGACTAGCAAGGATACGCAGTATTTT
CDR3 protein: CASSTGTSKDTQYF
D gene: TRBD2
V gene: TRBV7-2
clone size: few
J gene: TRBJ2-3

CDR3 DNA: TGTGCCAGCAGCTTACAGGGTAGAAGCTCTGGAAACACCATATATTTT
CDR3 protein: CASSLQGRSSGNTIYF
D gene: NA
V gene: TRBV7-2
clone size: NA
J gene: TRBJ1-3

CDR3 DNA: TGTGCCAGTAGTATTGGGCCAGGCGGGTACAATGAGCAGTTCTTC
CDR3 protein: CASSIGPGGYNEQFF
D gene: NA
V gene: TRBV19
clone size: NA
J gene: TRBJ2-1

CDR3 DNA: TGTGCCAGCAGCCCCCGGGACAGGGGGGACTATGGCTACACCTTC
CDR3 protein: CASSPRDRGDYGYTF
D gene: TRBD1
V gene: TRBV9
clone size: NA
J gene: TRBJ1-2

CDR3 DNA: TGTGCCACCAGCAGACCGGGACAGGGAGTTACTGGGGCCAACGTCCTGACTTTC
CDR3 protein: CATSRPGQGVTGANVLTF
D gene: TRBD1
V gene: TRBV15
clone size: few
J gene: TRBJ2-6

CDR3 DNA: TGTGCCACCCTAGCGGGAGACGGATATGAGCAGTTCTTC
CDR3 protein: CATLAGDGYEQFF
D gene: TRBD2
V gene: TRBV6-5
clone size: NA
J gene: TRBJ2-1

CDR3 DNA: TGTGCTAGTGGTTTCGGAGGGTCTGGCTACACCTTC
CDR3 protein: CASGFGGSGYTF
D gene: NA
V gene: TRBV12-5
clone size: NA
J gene: TRBJ1-2

CDR3 DNA: TGTGCCAGCAAGTCGGGGGGGGTATTGAGTGGAAACACCATATATTTT
CDR3 protein: CASKSGGVLSGNTIYF
D gene: NA
V gene: TRBV28
clone size: NA
J gene: TRBJ1-3

CDR3 DNA: TGTTCCAGCAGCCCCCGGGGAGCGGGAGTCCAAACAGATACGCAGTATTTT
CDR3 protein: CSSSPRGAGVQTDTQYF
D gene: TRBD2
V gene: TRBV7-9
clone size: NA
J gene: TRBJ2-3

CDR3 DNA: TGTGCCAGCAGCTTAGGCGCGACAGGGGTTAACGGCTACACCTTC
CDR3 protein: CASSLGATGVNGYTF
D gene: TRBD1
V gene: TRBV11-2
clone size: NA
J gene: TRBJ1-2

CDR3 DNA: TGTGCCAGCAGGCCGACTAGCGGGAGCGCCCACAATGAGCAGTTCTTC
CDR3 protein: CASRPTSGSAHNEQFF
D gene: TRBD2
V gene: TRBV6-6
clone size: NA
J gene: TRBJ2-1

CDR3 DNA: TGTGCCAGCAGCTTAGAAGCGGGTAACACCATATATTTT
CDR3 protein: CASSLEAGNTIYF
D gene: NA
V gene: TRBV7-9
clone size: few
J gene: TRBJ1-3

CDR3 DNA: TGTGCCTGGAGCGTATTTCCCGGGGCTAGCGGATCCTACGAGCAGTACTTC
CDR3 protein: CAWSVFPGASGSYEQYF
D gene: TRBD2
V gene: TRBV30
clone size: NA
J gene: TRBJ2-7

CDR3 DNA: TGTGCCAGCAGCTTAATGGCTAGCGGGGGGGTTTCAAAAGAGACCCAGTACTTC
CDR3 protein: CASSLMASGGVSKETQYF
D gene: TRBD2
V gene: TRBV7-8
clone size: NA
J gene: TRBJ2-5

CDR3 DNA: TGTGCCAGCAGGGGCGGGAGTGGGAAAGATACGCAGTATTTT
CDR3 protein: CASRGGSGKDTQYF
D gene: TRBD2
V gene: TRBV6-6
clone size: NA
J gene: TRBJ2-3

CDR3 DNA: TGTGCCAGCAGTTTATCGGGGGGTTTCCAGTACGAGCAGTACTTC
CDR3 protein: CASSLSGGFQYEQYF
D gene: NA
V gene: TRBV27
clone size: NA
J gene: TRBJ2-7

CDR3 DNA: TGTGCCAGCAGACGCGCTGGGGGGGACCCCTCCTACGAGCAGTACTTC
CDR3 protein: CASRRAGGDPSYEQYF
D gene: TRBD2
V gene: TRBV6-6
clone size: NA
J gene: TRBJ2-7

CDR3 DNA: TGTGCCTGGGGGGGAGGGTATAGCAATCAGCCCCAGCATTTT
CDR3 protein: CAWGGGYSNQPQHF
D gene: NA
V gene: TRBV30
clone size: NA
J gene: TRBJ1-5

CDR3 DNA: TGTGCCAGCAGTTTCGAACAGGGGGAGGTTCAGTACTTC
CDR3 protein: CASSFEQGEVQYF
D gene: TRBD1
V gene: TRBV6-5
clone size: few
J gene: TRBJ2-4

CDR3 DNA: TGTGCCAGTAGTCAGATGGCGGTCACTGAAGCTTTCTTT
CDR3 protein: CASSQMAVTEAFF
D gene: NA
V gene: TRBV19
clone size: once
J gene: TRBJ1-1

CDR3 DNA: TGTGCCAGCAGCGAGGGGCGACGGGGGATCTCTGGGGCCAACGTCCTGACTTTC
CDR3 protein: CASSEGRRGISGANVLTF
D gene: NA
V gene: TRBV2
clone size: NA
J gene: TRBJ2-6

CDR3 DNA: TGTGCCAGCAGAAAACAGGGGGCCAAAGAGACCCAGTACTTC
CDR3 protein: CASRKQGAKETQYF
D gene: TRBD1
V gene: TRBV6-5
clone size: NA
J gene: TRBJ2-5

CDR3 DNA: TGTGCCAGCAGCGTCCGGGACTTGGAGTACAATGAGCAGTTCTTC
CDR3 protein: CASSVRDLEYNEQFF
D gene: NA
V gene: TRBV9
clone size: NA
J gene: TRBJ2-1

CDR3 DNA: TGTGCCAGCAGTCGTAGCGGGAGCTCCTACAATGAGCAGTTCTTC
CDR3 protein: CASSRSGSSYNEQFF
D gene: TRBD2
V gene: TRBV6-5
clone size: NA
J gene: TRBJ2-1

CDR3 DNA: TGTGCCAGCAGTTCCCCTTTTAGGACTAGCGGGCGGGATGAGCAGTTCTTC
CDR3 protein: CASSSPFRTSGRDEQFF
D gene: TRBD2
V gene: TRBV28
clone size: NA
J gene: TRBJ2-1

CDR3 DNA: TGTGCCAGCCCTTCCCAGGCTAGCGGGGGGGCAAGCAATGAGCAGTTCTTC
CDR3 protein: CASPSQASGGASNEQFF
D gene: TRBD2
V gene: TRBV18
clone size: NA
J gene: TRBJ2-1